The T cell receptor (beta chain) described here comes from a study of control samples from healthy donors and cancer patients. CDR1 and CDR2 (germline): ENHRY, SYGVKD. The CDR3 contains 17 residues. J gave up 2 bases and V 2 bases, and 5 bases lay outside the gene matches. TCRdb's table, derived via immunoSEQ multiplex PCR, lists solely in-frame clones and lacks some. The data contain about 84,000 clones, 75% to 95% of them singletons. This clone came up once. Sequenced input: blood. The chain couples TRBV10-3 to TRBJ2-2, with 10 bases that match TRBD2. The source of this sequence is a man aged 50 to 60 in good health. The CDR3 sequence is CAISERRTSGNTGELFF. CDR3 nucleotide sequence: TGTGCCATCAGTGAGCGACGGACTAGCGGTAACACCGGGGAGCTGTTTTTT.